Listed here are 24 T cell receptor beta chains from one sample, sequenced in a study of blood T cell repertoires in COVID-19. Assay: immunoSEQ multiplex PCR; the TCRdb copy retains only in-frame clones and omits some. The sample lists approximately 300,000 clones, roughly 90% seen once, with approximately 0.84% in the top ten. Sequencing was performed on peripheral blood. The source is a man aged 25-40 years with acute or convalescent COVID-19.

J is TRBJ2-7 and V is TRBV2; 7 nucleotides match TRBD1. CDR1 is SNHLY, CDR2 FYNNEI, per germline. V lost 2 bases to trimming and J lost 0 bases; unmatched junction nucleotides: 4. The CDR3 spans 15 residues. CDR3: CASSESGTVSYEQYF. As DNA, the CDR3 is TGTGCCAGCAGTGAATCCGGGACAGTCTCCTACGAGCAGTACTTC.

J is TRBJ2-3 and V is TRBV12-5; D call uncertain. The CDR3 runs 15 residues. Trimming left V 0 bases short and J 2 bases short, with 9 bases between. Germline loops: CDR1 LGHNT, CDR2 FRNRAP. CDR3 protein: CASGLVQISTDTQYF. The CDR3 bases are TGTGCTAGTGGTTTGGTACAGATTTCCACAGATACGCAGTATTTT.

The V gene is TRBV4-2, the J gene TRBJ2-3; D may be TRBD2 (6 bases). Germline assignment: CDR1 LGHNA and CDR2 YNFKEQ. V lost 3 bases to trimming and J lost 11 bases, with 15 bases between them. The CDR3 length is 13 residues. For the CDR3, the DNA is TGTGCCAGCAGCCATAGTTGGGGGGTACAGCAGTATTTT. Translated: CASSHSWGVQQYF.

The chain joins TRBV7-6 to TRBJ2-1, with D maybe TRBD1 (5 bases). The CDR3 extends over 16 amino acids. V gave up 4 bases and J gave up 2 bases, with 15 bases separating them. Per germline, CDR1 SGHVS and CDR2 FNYEAQ. The CDR3 nucleotides read TGTGCCAGCAGCTCCCTCCTTGACAGTACCTACAATGAGCAGTTCTTC. Its protein product is CASSSLLDSTYNEQFF.

This chain joins TRBV27 and TRBJ2-6; maybe TRBD2 (6 bases). There are 16 residues in the CDR3. V was shortened by 7 bases and J by 2 bases, with 15 bases between the two germline ends. The germline V gene encodes CDR1 MNHEY and CDR2 SMNVEV (reference sequence). The CDR3 coding sequence is TGTGCCAGCACCCTAGTGGGGGGTGCTGGGGCCAACGTCCTGACTTTC. It specifies CASTLVGGAGANVLTF. Looking up the rest from reference TRBV27 and TRBJ2-6 gives the full variable domain: EAQVTQNPRYLITVTGKKLTVTCSQNMNHEYMSWYRQDPGLGLRQIYYSMNVEVTDKGDVPEGYKVSRKEKRNFPLILESPSPNQTSLYFCASTLVGGAGANVLTFGAGSRLTVL.

The chain recombines TRBV5-1 with TRBJ1-4; 7 nucleotides align to TRBD1. Germline V CDR1 and CDR2: SGHRS, YFSETQ. V shed 0 bases, J shed 0 bases, and the junction held 5 bases outside the gene matches. The CDR3 is 17 amino acids. CDR3 bases: TGCGCCAGCAGCTTGGGAGGGGGCCTGGCAACTAATGAAAAACTGTTTTTT. Its translation: CASSLGGGLATNEKLFF.

This clone came up a few times. The chain joins TRBV19 to TRBJ1-2; the D gene is possibly TRBD1 (5 bases). This CDR3 contains 13 residues. V gave up 6 bases and J gave up 0 bases, with 8 bases separating them. Per germline, CDR1 LNHDA and CDR2 SQIVND (reference sequence). CDR3 sequence reads: CASSDRANYGYTF. The CDR3 coding sequence is TGTGCCAGTAGCGACAGAGCTAACTATGGCTACACCTTC. Full variable domain (missing parts from reference TRBV19 and TRBJ1-2): DGGITQSPKYLFRKEGQNVTLSCEQNLNHDAMYWYRQDPGQGLRLIYYSQIVNDFQKGDIAEGYSVSREKKESFPLTVTSAQKNPTAFYLCASSDRANYGYTFGSGTRLTVV.

The J gene is TRBJ1-1, the V gene TRBV6-8; D remains ambiguous. V was shortened by 6 bases and J by 8 bases, with 16 bases between the two germline ends. Germline V gene sequence: CDR1 MNHGY, CDR2 SAAAGT. This CDR3 region has 13 residues. DNA of the CDR3: TGTGCCAGCAGAACTAGAGGGAATCCCGAAGCTTTCTTT. Translated: CASRTRGNPEAFF.

The rearrangement links TRBV29-1 to TRBJ2-1; 13 bases line up with TRBD2. CDR3 size: 13 residues. Trimming removed 2 bases from V and 12 bases from J; junction bases left unmatched: 4. Germline lookup yields CDR1 SQVTM and CDR2 ANQGSEA. The DNA of the CDR3 is TGCAGCGTTGAAAGACTAGCGGGGGGTGGGCAGTTCTTC. It yields the protein CSVERLAGGGQFF.

Details on this clone: Different DNA sequences within this sample yield the same CDR3. V usage is TRBV5-1 and J usage is TRBJ1-1; D perhaps matches TRBD1 (5 bases). V gave up 4 bases and J gave up 1 base, with 8 bases separating them. The CDR3 runs to 13 residues. Germline CDR1 reads SGHRS; CDR2 reads YFSETQ. CDR3 nucleotides: TGCGCCAGCAGCCTCCAGGGGAACACTGAAGCTTTCTTT. Its protein is CASSLQGNTEAFF.

The chain links TRBV18 to TRBJ1-3, with a tentative D call TRBD1 (5 bases). CDR3 length: 15 residues. CDR1 and CDR2 from the germline V gene are KGHSH and LQKENI. The V end was cut by 2 bases, the J end by 4 bases, with 12 bases between. The CDR3 nucleotides read TGTGCCAGCTCACCAACGGCAGGGTTAGGAAACACCATATATTTT. This translates into CASSPTAGLGNTIYF.

The CDR3 nucleotides read TGTGCCAGCTTACTACAGGGGGCAGATGAGCAGTTCTTC. Protein product: CASLLQGADEQFF. V usage is TRBV28 and J usage is TRBJ2-1, with 9 positions matching TRBD1. Germline V gene sequence: CDR1 MDHEN, CDR2 SYDVKM. With 8 bases clipped from V and 8 bases from J, the junction kept 7 bases outside the gene matches. The CDR3 is made up of 13 amino acids.

The J gene is TRBJ2-3, the V gene TRBV27; the D gene is possibly TRBD1 (6 bases). The V gene lost 8 bases and the J gene lost 0 bases, with 15 bases spanning the gap. The CDR3 covers 15 residues. CDR1 MNHEY and CDR2 SMNVEV come from the germline V gene (reference sequence). For the CDR3, the DNA is TGTGCCAGCGCCGGGACAACGATTAGCACAGATACGCAGTATTTT. Translated: CASAGTTISTDTQYF.

The V and J genes are TRBV5-6 and TRBJ2-3, with a weak D call TRBD1 (6 bases). Per germline, CDR1 SGHDT and CDR2 YYEEEE. This CDR3 has 17 residues. Trimming stripped 1 base from V and 0 bases from J, with 15 bases between. CDR3 sequence reads: CASSLSGTPTSTDTQYF. The DNA of the CDR3 is TGTGCCAGCAGCTTGTCCGGGACACCAACTAGCACAGATACGCAGTATTTT.

V and J are TRBV6-5 and TRBJ1-2; no clear D gene. CDR3 length: 15 amino acids. Deletions cut 0 bases from V and 4 bases from J, with 12 bases between. Looked up from germline, CDR1 is MNHEY and CDR2 is SVGAGI. CDR3 sequence (DNA): TGTGCCAGCAGTTACTCGATTGCGGGGAGCTATGGCTACACCTTC. Its translation is CASSYSIAGSYGYTF.

The chain is built from TRBV29-1 and TRBJ2-7, with 9 bases lining up with TRBD2. The CDR3 is 13 amino acids. The germline V gene encodes CDR1 SQVTM and CDR2 ANQGSEA. The junction had 4 bases not matched to a gene; V was cut back by 4 bases and J by 3 bases. In nucleotides, the CDR3 is TGCAGCGTTGTGACTAGCGGAATCTACGAGCAGTACTTC. Protein sequence: CSVVTSGIYEQYF.

The chain joins TRBV5-1 to TRBJ2-5; TRBD2 matches at 11 bases. Per the germline V gene, CDR1 is SGHRS and CDR2 is YFSETQ. With 5 bases clipped from V and 5 bases from J, the junction kept 5 bases outside the gene matches. This CDR3 has 14 residues. The DNA of the CDR3 is TGCGCCAGCAGTAGCGGGAGGGCGGCGGAGACCCAGTACTTC. Its translation: CASSSGRAAETQYF.

This sequence joins TRBV29-1 and TRBJ2-7; TRBD1 aligns across 10 bases. Germline V lookup: CDR1 SQVTM, CDR2 ANQGSEA. The CDR3 has 12 amino acids. J was trimmed by 7 bases and V by 7 bases; bases with no gene match: 7. The CDR3 protein is CSARDRGREQYF. The CDR3 DNA reads TGCAGCGCCCGGGACAGGGGTCGGGAGCAGTACTTC.

The genes are TRBV5-1 and TRBJ1-1; D call uncertain. V was trimmed by 0 bases and J by 1 base, leaving 7 bases between them. Germline-derived CDR1 and CDR2 are SGHRS and YFSETQ. This CDR3 has 14 residues. The CDR3 loop reads CASSLAQANTEAFF. In DNA form, the CDR3 reads TGCGCCAGCAGCTTGGCTCAGGCGAACACTGAAGCTTTCTTT.

The J gene is TRBJ1-2, the V gene TRBV12-5; 7 nucleotides match TRBD1. Germline-derived CDR1 and CDR2 are LGHNT and FRNRAP. Trimming took 7 bases from V and 1 from J; bases not matched to a gene: 6. The CDR3 runs to 14 residues. For the CDR3, the DNA is TGTGCTAGTGTCCCGACAGGGAGTAACTATGGCTACACCTTC. Translated, it gives CASVPTGSNYGYTF.

This chain joins TRBV29-1 and TRBJ1-1; tentatively, D is TRBD1 (6 bases). Trimming left V 7 bases short and J 5 bases short, with 14 bases between. The germline gives CDR1 SQVTM, CDR2 ANQGSEA. The CDR3 runs to 12 residues. The CDR3: CSGLTGSTEAFF. The CDR3 coding sequence is TGCAGCGGGCTAACAGGGTCAACTGAAGCTTTCTTT.

This clone was seen once. The chain recombines TRBV5-8 with TRBJ2-1; TRBD2 matches at 10 bases. The germline gives CDR1 SGHTS, CDR2 YDEGEE. V was pared by 4 bases and J by 9 bases, with 10 bases of the junction left unmatched. CDR3 size: 15 residues. CDR3 loop: CASSRSASGSFEQFF. DNA of the CDR3: TGTGCCAGCAGCCGTTCGGCTAGCGGGAGTTTTGAGCAGTTCTTC.

The V gene is TRBV11-2, the J gene TRBJ2-3; D is perhaps TRBD2 (6 bases). Trimming pared 4 bases from V and 4 bases from J, leaving 18 bases between. Germline V CDR1 and CDR2: SGHAT, FQNNGV. This CDR3 has 16 residues. The CDR3 coding sequence is TGTGCCAGCAGCTCAAACATAGCGGTCTCAGCAGATACGCAGTATTTT. It specifies CASSSNIAVSADTQYF.

This clone came up a few times. The CDR3 loop reads CASSFGLGGNTEAFF. In DNA form, the CDR3 reads TGTGCCAGCAGCTTCGGCCTAGGTGGGAACACTGAAGCTTTCTTT. The rearrangement joins TRBV7-2 to TRBJ1-1; unclear D gene. Trimming removed 3 bases from V and 1 base from J, with 12 bases in between. This CDR3 is built from 15 residues. Germline V lookup: CDR1 SGHTA, CDR2 FQGNSA.